This paragraph covers one T cell receptor beta chain sequence. Its antigen is not identified. TCRdb's copy holds only in-frame clones and misses some; the assay was immunoSEQ multiplex PCR. The sample lists 88,000 or so clones; 85% to 90% were seen once. These data belong to a study of T cell responses to AZD1222 COVID-19 vaccine. Study-wide results and limits: Close to half of all spike-specific TCRs reportedly target regions of the variants that are unmutated. Only 5 or 6 individuals given AZD1222 were seropositive at baseline.

Timing groups of about 4 and about 12 weeks for second doses were pooled. This receptor was obtained from an adult who received the AZD1222 COVID-19 vaccine. The material was peripheral blood, obtained 28 days after the second AZD1222 dose.

CDR3 amino acids: CASSAPQGEGNTIYF. Written as DNA, the CDR3 is TGTGCCAGCAGCGCCCCACAGGGGGAAGGAAACACCATATATTTT. The chain links TRBV7-3 to TRBJ1-3; TRBD1 aligns across 8 bases. Trimming took 5 bases from V and 4 from J; bases not matched to a gene: 7. Germline lookup yields CDR1 SGHTA and CDR2 FQGTGA. There are 15 residues in the CDR3.